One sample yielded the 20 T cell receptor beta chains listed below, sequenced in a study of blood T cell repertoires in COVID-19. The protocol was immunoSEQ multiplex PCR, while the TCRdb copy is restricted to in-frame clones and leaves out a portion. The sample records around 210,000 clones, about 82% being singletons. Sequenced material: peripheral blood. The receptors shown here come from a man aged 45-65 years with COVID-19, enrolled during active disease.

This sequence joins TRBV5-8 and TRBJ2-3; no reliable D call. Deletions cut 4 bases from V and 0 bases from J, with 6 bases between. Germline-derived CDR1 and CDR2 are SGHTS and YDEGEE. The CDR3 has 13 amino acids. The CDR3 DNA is TGTGCCAGCAGCCCCGGGAGCACAGATACGCAGTATTTT. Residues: CASSPGSTDTQYF.

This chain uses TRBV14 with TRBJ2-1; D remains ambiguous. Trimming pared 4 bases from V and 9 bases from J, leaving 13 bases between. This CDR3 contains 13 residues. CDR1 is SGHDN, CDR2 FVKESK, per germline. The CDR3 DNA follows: TGTGCCAGCAGCCCCACCAGAACGGGTGAGCAGTTCTTC. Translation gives CASSPTRTGEQFF.

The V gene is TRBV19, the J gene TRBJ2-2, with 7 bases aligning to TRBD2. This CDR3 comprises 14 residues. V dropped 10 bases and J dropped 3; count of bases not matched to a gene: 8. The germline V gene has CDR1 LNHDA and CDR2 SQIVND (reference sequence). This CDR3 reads CATDAGDYTGELFF. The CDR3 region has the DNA TGTGCCACGGATGCGGGGGACTACACCGGGGAGCTGTTTTTT.

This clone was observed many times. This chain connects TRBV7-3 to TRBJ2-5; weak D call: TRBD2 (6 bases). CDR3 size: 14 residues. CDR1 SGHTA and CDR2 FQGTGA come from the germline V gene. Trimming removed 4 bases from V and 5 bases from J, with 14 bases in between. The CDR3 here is CASSSWDFTETQYF. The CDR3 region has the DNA TGTGCCAGCAGCTCCTGGGACTTTACGGAGACCCAGTACTTC.

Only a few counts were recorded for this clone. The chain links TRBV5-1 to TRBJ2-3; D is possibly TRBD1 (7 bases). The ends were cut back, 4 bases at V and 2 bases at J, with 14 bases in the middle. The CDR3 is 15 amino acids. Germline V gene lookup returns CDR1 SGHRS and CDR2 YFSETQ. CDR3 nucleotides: TGCGCCAGCAGCCCCCAGGGGGGCTCCACAGATACGCAGTATTTT. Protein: CASSPQGGSTDTQYF. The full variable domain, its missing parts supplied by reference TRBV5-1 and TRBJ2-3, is KAGVTQTPRYLIKTRGQQVTLSCSPISGHRSVSWYQQTPGQGLQFLFEYFSETQRNKGNFPGRFSGRQFSNSRSEMNVSTLELGDSALYLCASSPQGGSTDTQYFGPGTRLTVL.

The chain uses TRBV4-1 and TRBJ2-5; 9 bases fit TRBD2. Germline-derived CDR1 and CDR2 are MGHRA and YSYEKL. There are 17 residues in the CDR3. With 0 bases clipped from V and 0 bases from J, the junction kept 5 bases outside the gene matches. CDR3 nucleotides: TGCGCCAGCAGCCAAGAAAGGAGCGGGGGGTACCAAGAGACCCAGTACTTC. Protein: CASSQERSGGYQETQYF.

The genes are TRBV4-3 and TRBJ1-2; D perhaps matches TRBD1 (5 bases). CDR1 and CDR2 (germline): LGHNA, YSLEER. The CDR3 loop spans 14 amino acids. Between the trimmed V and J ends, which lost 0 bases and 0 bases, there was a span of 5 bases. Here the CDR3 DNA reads TGCGCCAGCAGCCAAGACAGGGCTAACTATGGCTACACCTTC. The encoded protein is CASSQDRANYGYTF.

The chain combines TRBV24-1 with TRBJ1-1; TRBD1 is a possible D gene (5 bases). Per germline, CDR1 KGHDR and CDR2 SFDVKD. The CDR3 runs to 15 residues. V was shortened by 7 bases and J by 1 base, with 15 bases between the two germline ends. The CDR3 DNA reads TGTGCCACCAGGGAGGGGAGGGCGAAGAACACTGAAGCTTTCTTT. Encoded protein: CATREGRAKNTEAFF.

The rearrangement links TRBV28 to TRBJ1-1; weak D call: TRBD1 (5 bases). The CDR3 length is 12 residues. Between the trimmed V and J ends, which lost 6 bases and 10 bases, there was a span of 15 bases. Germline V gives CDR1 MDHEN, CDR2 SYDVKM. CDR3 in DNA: TGTGCCAGCAGCCCAGGGAGGTGGAGAGCTTTCTTT. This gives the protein CASSPGRWRAFF. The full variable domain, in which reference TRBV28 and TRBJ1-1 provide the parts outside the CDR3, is DVKVTQSSRYLVKRTGEKVFLECVQDMDHENMFWYRQDPGLGLRLIYFSYDVKMKEKGDIPEGYSVSREKKERFSLILESASTNQTSMYLCASSPGRWRAFFGQGTRLTVV.

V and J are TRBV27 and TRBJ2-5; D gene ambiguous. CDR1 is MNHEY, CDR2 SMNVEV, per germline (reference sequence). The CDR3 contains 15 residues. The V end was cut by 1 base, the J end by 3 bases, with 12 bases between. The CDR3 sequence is CASSLLGTQKETQYF. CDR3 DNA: TGTGCCAGCAGTTTATTGGGCACACAGAAAGAGACCCAGTACTTC.

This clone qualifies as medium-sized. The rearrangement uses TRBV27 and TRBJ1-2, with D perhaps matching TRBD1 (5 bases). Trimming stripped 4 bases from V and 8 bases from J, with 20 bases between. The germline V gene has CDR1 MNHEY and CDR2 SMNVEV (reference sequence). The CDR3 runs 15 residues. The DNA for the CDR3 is TGTGCCAGCAGTTCCCTCGACAGTAACCTGGGAGGCTACACCTTC. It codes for CASSSLDSNLGGYTF.

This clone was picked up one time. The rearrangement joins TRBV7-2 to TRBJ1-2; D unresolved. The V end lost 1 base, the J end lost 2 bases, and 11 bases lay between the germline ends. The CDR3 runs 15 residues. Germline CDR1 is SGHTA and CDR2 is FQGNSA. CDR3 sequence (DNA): TGTGCCAGCAGCTTAGTAGGAGGCGAGAACTATGGCTACACCTTC. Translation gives CASSLVGGENYGYTF.

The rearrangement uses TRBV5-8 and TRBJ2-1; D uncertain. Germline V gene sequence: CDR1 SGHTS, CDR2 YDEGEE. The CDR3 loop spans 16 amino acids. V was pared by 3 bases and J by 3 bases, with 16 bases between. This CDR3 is CASSYVDSSLYNEQFF. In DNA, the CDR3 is TGTGCCAGCAGCTACGTTGATAGCTCCCTCTACAATGAGCAGTTCTTC.

As DNA, the CDR3 is TGTGCCAGCAGCTTATCTCGGGGAAGCACAGATACGCAGTATTTT. This codes for CASSLSRGSTDTQYF. The chain recombines TRBV7-3 with TRBJ2-3; a possible D gene is TRBD2 (5 bases). CDR1 SGHTA and CDR2 FQGTGA come from the germline V gene. The CDR3 covers 15 residues. Trimming took 2 bases from V and 0 from J, leaving 9 bases between them.

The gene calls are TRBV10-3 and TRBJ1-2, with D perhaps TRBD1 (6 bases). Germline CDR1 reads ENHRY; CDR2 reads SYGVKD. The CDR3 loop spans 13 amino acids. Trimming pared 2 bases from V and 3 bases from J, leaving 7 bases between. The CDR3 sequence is CAISEEGDYGYTF. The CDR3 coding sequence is TGTGCCATCAGTGAGGAGGGGGACTATGGCTACACCTTC.

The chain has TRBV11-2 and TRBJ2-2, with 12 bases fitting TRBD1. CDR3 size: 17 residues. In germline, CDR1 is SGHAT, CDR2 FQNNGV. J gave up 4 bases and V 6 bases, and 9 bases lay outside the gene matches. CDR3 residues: CASSPGTGGLSTGELFF. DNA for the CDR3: TGTGCCAGCAGTCCCGGGACAGGGGGCTTGAGCACCGGGGAGCTGTTTTTT.

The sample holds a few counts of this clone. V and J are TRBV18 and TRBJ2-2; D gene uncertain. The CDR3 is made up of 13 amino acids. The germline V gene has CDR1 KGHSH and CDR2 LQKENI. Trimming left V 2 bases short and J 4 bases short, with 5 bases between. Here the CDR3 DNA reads TGTGCCAGCTCACCATCCCGCACCGGGGAGCTGTTTTTT. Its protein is CASSPSRTGELFF. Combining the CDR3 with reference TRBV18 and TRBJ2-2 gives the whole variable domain NAGVMQNPRHLVRRRGQEARLRCSPMKGHSHVYWYRQLPEEGLKFMVYLQKENIIDESGMPKERFSAEFPKEGPSILRIQQVVRGDSAAYFCASSPSRTGELFFGEGSRLTVL.

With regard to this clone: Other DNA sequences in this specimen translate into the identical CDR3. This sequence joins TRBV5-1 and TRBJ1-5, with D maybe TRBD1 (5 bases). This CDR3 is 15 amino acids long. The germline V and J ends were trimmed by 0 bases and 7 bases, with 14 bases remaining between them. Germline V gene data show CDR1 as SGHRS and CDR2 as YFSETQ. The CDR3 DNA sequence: TGCGCCAGCAGCTTGGATGGTCAGGGAGGACAGCCCCAGCATTTT. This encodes CASSLDGQGGQPQHF.

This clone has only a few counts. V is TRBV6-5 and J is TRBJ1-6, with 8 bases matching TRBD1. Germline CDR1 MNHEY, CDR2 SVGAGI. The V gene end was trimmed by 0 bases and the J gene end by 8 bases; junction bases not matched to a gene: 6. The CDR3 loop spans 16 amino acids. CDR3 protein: CASSYSGTGGHSPLHF. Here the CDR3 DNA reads TGTGCCAGCAGTTACTCGGGTACAGGGGGTCATTCACCCCTCCACTTT.

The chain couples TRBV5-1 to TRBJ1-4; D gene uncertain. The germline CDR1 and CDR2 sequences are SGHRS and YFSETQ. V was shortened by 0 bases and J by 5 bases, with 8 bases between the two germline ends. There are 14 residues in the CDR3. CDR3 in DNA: TGCGCCAGCAGCTTGGGGCCCGAAAATGAAAAACTGTTTTTT. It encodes CASSLGPENEKLFF.